This passage covers 4 T cell receptor beta chains from one sample sequenced in a study of a mutant IDH1 vaccine in newly diagnosed glioma. These TCRs' antigens remain unknown. Only in-frame clones appear in the TCRdb table, and some are missing; sequencing was by immunoSEQ multiplex PCR. The sample lists tens of thousands of clones, roughly 80% occurring once. Time point indicated: week 35, safety follow-up. The study gave 300 ug of mutant IDH1 20-mer peptide per vaccine dose, with topical imiquimod. The material sequenced was PBMCs, taken from a glioma patient whose treatment included an IDH1 peptide vaccine. The receptors were gathered from a man younger than 45 with glioma.

V is TRBV6-5 and J is TRBJ1-5; D not resolved. This CDR3 is built from 14 residues. With 10 bases removed from V and 0 bases from J, the gap between germline ends came to 13 bases. Germline V gene lookup returns CDR1 MNHEY and CDR2 SVGAGI. CDR3 in DNA: TGTGCCACCCGGCGAACCGCTAGCAATCAGCCCCAGCATTTT. It translates to CATRRTASNQPQHF.

The rearrangement uses TRBV5-5 and TRBJ2-1, with TRBD1 matching 8 bases. This CDR3 is built from 18 residues. CDR1 SGHKS and CDR2 YYEKEE come from the germline V gene (reference sequence). Trimming cost V 4 bases and J 0 bases; bases outside gene matches: 12. This CDR3 reads CASSTGQATLSSYNEQFF. The CDR3 DNA is TGTGCCAGCAGCACGGGACAGGCCACTCTTAGCTCCTACAATGAGCAGTTCTTC.

This rearrangement joins TRBV11-2 to TRBJ1-5, with a weak D call TRBD1 (5 bases). The germline V gene encodes CDR1 SGHAT and CDR2 FQNNGV. The ends were cut back, 4 bases at V and 11 bases at J, with 15 bases in the middle. This CDR3 has 13 amino acids. CDR3 nucleotides: TGTGCCAGCAGCTCCACATTCGACAGAGCCCAGCATTTT. Translated: CASSSTFDRAQHF.

The gene calls are TRBV23-1 and TRBJ2-4; either TRBD1 or TRBD2 may supply D (5 bases each). TRBV23-1 is recorded as an ORF, its role being uncertain. Trimming pared 5 bases from V and 1 base from J, leaving 15 bases between. CDR3 length: 16 residues. The CDR3 loop is CASSRGPNEAKNIQYF. The CDR3 nucleotides are TGCGCCAGCAGTAGGGGACCCAACGAGGCCAAAAACATTCAGTACTTC.